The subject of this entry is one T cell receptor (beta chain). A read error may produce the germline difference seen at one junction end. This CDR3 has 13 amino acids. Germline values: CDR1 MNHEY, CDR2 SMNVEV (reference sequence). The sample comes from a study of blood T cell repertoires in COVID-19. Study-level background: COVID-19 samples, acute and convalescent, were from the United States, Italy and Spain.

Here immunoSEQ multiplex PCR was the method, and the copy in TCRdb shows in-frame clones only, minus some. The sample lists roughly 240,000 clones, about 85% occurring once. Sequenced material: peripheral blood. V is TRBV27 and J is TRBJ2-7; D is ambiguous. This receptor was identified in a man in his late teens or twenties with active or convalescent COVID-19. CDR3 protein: CASSSESSYEQYF. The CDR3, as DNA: TGCGCCAGCAGTTCAGAGTCTAGCTACGAGCAGTACTTC.